This TCR beta chain stems from a study of T-cell memory formation after mild COVID-19. This CDR3 is 12 amino acids long. J gave up 13 bases and V 6 bases, and 9 bases lay outside the gene matches. TCRdb redid the calling of the 5' RACE reads with MiXCR, one entry per CDR3 protein. The sample has 300,000 to 400,000 distinct CDR3 sequences, around 21% seen once. To note about this clonotype: Its antigen is as yet unknown.

General study findings and limits: Chiefly within CM and EM were the contracting CD4+ clones; CD8+ ones were within EMRA.

The receptor was isolated from an adult woman who had mild COVID-19 (a few samples of this study predate the infection). Cell type and time point are not known. The chain links TRBV12-3 or TRBV12-4 to TRBJ2-1; 7 nucleotides align to TRBD2. Sequenced: PBMCs or a T cell subset sorted from them (not recorded which). The CDR3 loop is CASREAGAPQFF. The CDR3 DNA is TGTGCCAGCAGGGAGGCGGGAGCCCCACAGTTCTTC.